One and the same sample provided the 7 T cell receptor beta chains below, sequenced in a study of blood T cells in healthy people across ages (dated by TCRdb to between 2015 and 2017). The library was made by 5' RACE. The sequencer listed for this sample is Illumina HiSeq 2500. A second PCR of roughly 7 to 11 cycles was run with a J-beta primer mix and a sample-barcoded 5' primer. The raw public data were reprocessed by TCRdb itself: fastp quality trimming at Q25, MiXCR clonotype calling, in-frame beta chains only. CDR3 protein duplicates are merged, each entry listing the most common genes and DNA. Across this sample there are hundreds of thousands of distinct CDR3 sequences, with 58% seen only once. About two fifths of the sample comes from the top ten. The sample comprised blood. These TCRs come from a man aged 60 to 75 in good health.

V usage is TRBV7-3 and J usage is TRBJ2-1; 12 nucleotides agree with TRBD2. In germline, CDR1 is SGHTA, CDR2 FQGTGA. The CDR3 is 15 residues long. V lost 5 bases to trimming and J lost 4 bases; unmatched junction nucleotides: 3. The chain's CDR3 is CASSNGLAGYNEQFF. CDR3 DNA: TGTGCCAGCAGCAATGGACTAGCGGGGTACAATGAGCAGTTCTTC.

This clonotype was detected a few times. This chain uses TRBV6-5 with TRBJ1-1, with 8 bases lining up with TRBD1. From germline, CDR1 is MNHEY and CDR2 SVGAGI. This CDR3 is 15 amino acids long. J was trimmed by 0 bases and V by 8 bases; bases with no gene match: 8. The CDR3 coding sequence is TGTGCCAGCTCCCGATCAGGGGGCGTGAACACTGAAGCTTTCTTT. Translating gives CASSRSGGVNTEAFF.

This chain joins TRBV18 and TRBJ1-4; TRBD1 matches 10 bases. V dropped 4 bases and J dropped 7; count of bases not matched to a gene: 12. Germline values: CDR1 KGHSH, CDR2 LQKENI. The CDR3 has 17 residues. The DNA of the CDR3 is TGTGCCAGCTCACACACCTCCGGGACAGGGGTTGCTGAAAAACTGTTTTTT. Amino acids: CASSHTSGTGVAEKLFF.

Regarding this clonotype: A much more abundant neighbour one base away suggests this may be a read error. This rearrangement joins TRBV6-5 to TRBJ2-1; 13 bases align to TRBD2. The assigned J gene may be wrong: the sequence end matches TRBJ2-7 better. Germline assignment: CDR1 MNHEY and CDR2 SVGAGI. The CDR3 covers 16 residues. The CDR3, as DNA: TGTGCCAGCAGTTACCCACTAGCGGGGGGGTACAATGAGCAGTACTTC. Protein sequence: CASSYPLAGGYNEQYF.

This chain uses TRBV5-6 with TRBJ2-5; D is perhaps TRBD1 (5 bases). V lost 4 bases and J lost 4, with 14 bases in between. This CDR3 region has 14 residues. Germline CDR1 reads SGHDT; CDR2 reads YYEEEE. The CDR3 region is CASSPVSGPETQYF. CDR3 sequence (DNA): TGTGCCAGCAGCCCTGTTTCAGGGCCAGAGACCCAGTACTTC.

V usage is TRBV29-1 and J usage is TRBJ2-3, with D perhaps TRBD1 (6 bases). Germline CDR1 and CDR2: SQVTM and ANQGSEA. The CDR3 is made up of 14 amino acids. V was trimmed by 8 bases and J by 3 bases, leaving 18 bases between them. The CDR3 DNA reads TGCAGCACAAGACAGGCCCAACTAACAGATACGCAGTATTTT. Residues: CSTRQAQLTDTQYF.

This chain connects TRBV6-2 or TRBV6-3 to TRBJ1-1; no clear D gene. The CDR3 covers 14 residues. Per germline, CDR1 MNHEY and CDR2 SVGEGT. V gave up 6 bases and J gave up 5 bases, with 16 bases separating them. In nucleotides, the CDR3 is TGTGCCAGCAGACTATCCAGCCAGGTTACTGAAGCTTTCTTT. This codes for CASRLSSQVTEAFF.